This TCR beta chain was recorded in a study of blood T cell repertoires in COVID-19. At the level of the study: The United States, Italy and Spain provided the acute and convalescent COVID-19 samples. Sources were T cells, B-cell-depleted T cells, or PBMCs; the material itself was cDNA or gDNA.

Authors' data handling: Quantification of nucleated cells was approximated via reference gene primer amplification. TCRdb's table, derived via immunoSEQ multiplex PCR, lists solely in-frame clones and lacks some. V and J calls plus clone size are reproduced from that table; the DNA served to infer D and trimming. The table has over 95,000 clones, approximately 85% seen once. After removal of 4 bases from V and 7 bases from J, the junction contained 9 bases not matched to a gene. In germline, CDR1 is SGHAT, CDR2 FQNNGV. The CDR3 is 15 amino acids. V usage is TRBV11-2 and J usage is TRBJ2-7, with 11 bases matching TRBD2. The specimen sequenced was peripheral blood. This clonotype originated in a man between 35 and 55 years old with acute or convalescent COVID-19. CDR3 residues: CASSSGLAGGQEQYF. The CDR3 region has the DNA TGTGCCAGCAGCTCCGGACTAGCGGGCGGCCAGGAGCAGTACTTC.